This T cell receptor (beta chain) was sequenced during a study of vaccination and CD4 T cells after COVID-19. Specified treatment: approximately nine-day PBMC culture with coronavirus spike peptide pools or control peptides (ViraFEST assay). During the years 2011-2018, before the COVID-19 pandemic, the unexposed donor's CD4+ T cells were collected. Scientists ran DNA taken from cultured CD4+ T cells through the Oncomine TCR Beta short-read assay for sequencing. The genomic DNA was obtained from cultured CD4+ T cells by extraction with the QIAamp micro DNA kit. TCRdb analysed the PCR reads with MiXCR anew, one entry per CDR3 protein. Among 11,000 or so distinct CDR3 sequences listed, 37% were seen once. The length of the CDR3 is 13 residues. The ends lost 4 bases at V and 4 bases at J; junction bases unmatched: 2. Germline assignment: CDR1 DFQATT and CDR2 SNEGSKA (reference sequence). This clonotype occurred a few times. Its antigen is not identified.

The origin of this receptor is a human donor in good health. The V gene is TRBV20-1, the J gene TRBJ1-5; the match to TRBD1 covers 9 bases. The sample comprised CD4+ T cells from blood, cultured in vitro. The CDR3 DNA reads TGCAGTGCTATCGGGACAGGGAATCAGCCCCAGCATTTT. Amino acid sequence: CSAIGTGNQPQHF.